This T cell receptor beta chain was identified in a study of T-cell memory formation after mild COVID-19. It was 5'RACE with constant-segment primers that produced the TCR alpha and TCR beta cDNA libraries, which carried sample barcodes and UMIs. MiXCR was run by TCRdb on the 5' RACE reads, yielding one entry per CDR3 protein. This table holds some 300,000 distinct CDR3 sequences, approximately 22% found once. The sample holds a few counts of this clonotype. Its antigen is undetermined. The germline V and J ends were trimmed by 7 bases and 4 bases, with 12 bases remaining between them. The V gene's germline CDR1 is DFQATT and CDR2 SNEGSKA (reference sequence). The CDR3 loop spans 12 amino acids. Study outcomes and limitations: A subset of responding clones appeared in pre-infection memory, suggesting cross-reactive memory joined.

Sequenced material: PBMCs or a T cell subset sorted from them (not recorded which). The receptor was isolated from a man aged 18 to 29 who had mild COVID-19 (a few samples of this study predate the infection). Cell type and time point are not known. V and J are TRBV20-1 and TRBJ2-3; weak D call: TRBD2 (7 bases). CDR3 in DNA: TGCAGTGTTGCGGGGGCAGCAGATACGCAGTATTTT. Its protein product is CSVAGAADTQYF.